This TCR beta chain comes out of a study of blood T cell repertoires in COVID-19. As for the study in general: Whether acute or convalescent, the COVID-19 samples came from the United States, Italy and Spain. The analysed material was cDNA or gDNA that came from T cells, B-cell-depleted T cells, or PBMCs.

Profiling relied on immunoSEQ multiplex PCR, and the TCRdb table lists in-frame clones only, not all of them. The table records about 240,000 clones, approximately 86% of them present only once. There are a few counts of this clone. The germline gives CDR1 LGHDT, CDR2 YNNKEL (reference sequence). The V end lost 0 bases, the J end lost 3 bases, and 6 bases lay between the germline ends. The CDR3 length is 14 residues. Living in 24 US areas, the participants were between 18 and 89 years of age. Allocation to cohorts depended on clinical history reported by the participants. This clonotype was sampled from a woman aged 40 to 50 with acute COVID-19. Sequenced material: PBMCs or T cells enriched from blood (not recorded which). The V gene is TRBV3-1 (or the pseudogene TRBV3-2), the J gene TRBJ1-3; D is unresolved. The CDR3: CASSQDTIGNTIYF. Written as DNA, the CDR3 is TGTGCCAGCAGCCAAGATACAATTGGAAACACCATATATTTT.